Shown below are 15 T cell receptor beta chains from a single sample sequenced in a study of breast tumors, draining lymph nodes, adjacent tissues (dated by TCRdb to about 2016). The axillary draining lymph nodes of breast cancer patients were the source of the lymph node samples. Libraries were built with multiplex PCR. Sequencer: Illumina HiSeq 2000. The raw public data were reprocessed by TCRdb itself: fastp quality trimming at Q25, MiXCR clonotype calling, in-frame beta chains only. Here each entry gathers all rows of one CDR3 protein and keeps the most common genes and DNA. The sample records some 130,000 distinct CDR3 sequences, 20% to 25% of which are singletons. The ten largest account for more than 2.5% of the sample. The sample taken for sequencing was axillary lymph node tissue. Receptors originate from a female donor with breast cancer. Some clones in this sample may be carry-over from other donors' samples.

Points on this clonotype: Being one base from a much bigger clone, this may be a read error. This sequence joins TRBV28 and TRBJ2-7; D is unclear. Per the germline V gene, CDR1 is MDHEN and CDR2 is SYDVKM. The CDR3 covers 12 residues. The CDR3, as DNA: TGTGTCAGCAGTAATGACTTCTACGAGCAGTACTTC. It is translated as CVSSNDFYEQYF.

This clonotype was picked up many times. V is TRBV4-2 and J is TRBJ2-1, with 9 bases matching TRBD2. The germline CDR1 and CDR2 sequences are LGHNA and YNFKEQ. The junction had 18 bases not matched to a gene; V was cut back by 4 bases and J by 8 bases. CDR3 length: 18 amino acids. The CDR3 protein is CASSPDPLAGVLSDEQFF. CDR3 nucleotides: TGTGCCAGCAGCCCCGACCCTTTAGCGGGAGTCCTTAGCGATGAGCAGTTCTTC.

On this clonotype itself: A read error may explain this, as a much larger clone is one base away. The V call is TRBV11-3, the J call TRBJ2-1; 9 bases map to TRBD2. CDR1 is SGHNT, CDR2 YENEEA, per germline. The CDR3 runs to 16 residues. This CDR3 is CASRKEGGRAGSERFF. The CDR3 bases are TGTGCCAGCAGAAAAGAAGGCGGGAGGGCCGGAAGTGAGCGGTTCTTC.

This clonotype has ten or more counts. The chain links TRBV2 to TRBJ2-2; 9 nucleotides line up with TRBD1. The junction had 10 bases not matched to a gene; V was cut back by 6 bases and J by 5 bases. Germline assignment: CDR1 SNHLY and CDR2 FYNNEI. The CDR3 totals 16 residues. CDR3 DNA: TGTGCCAGCAGAGCCAAGACAGGGGGAAGTACCGGGGAGCTGTTTTTT. It codes for CASRAKTGGSTGELFF.

There are many counts of this clonotype. The CDR3 reads CASSHPTGELFF. As DNA, the CDR3 is TGTGCCAGCAGCCACCCCACCGGGGAGCTGTTTTTT. The J gene is TRBJ2-2, the V gene TRBV7-7, with D uncertain. CDR1 and CDR2 from the germline V gene are SSHAT and FNYEAQ (reference sequence). V lost 5 bases and J 4 bases, leaving 5 bases between the germline ends. This CDR3 has 12 residues.

This clonotype occurred many times. The rearrangement uses TRBV30 and TRBJ1-4, with D possibly being TRBD1 (5 bases). CDR3 length equals 13 residues. V was trimmed by 2 bases and J by 7 bases, leaving 11 bases between them. The germline CDR1 and CDR2 sequences are GTSNPN and SVGIG (reference sequence). CDR3 protein: CAWSTGLGEKLFF. DNA of the CDR3: TGTGCCTGGAGTACGGGGCTGGGTGAAAAACTGTTTTTT.

Concerning this clonotype: The final CDR3 position lacks the conserved phenylalanine or tryptophan, pointing to a likely read error. The chain recombines TRBV6-6 with TRBJ2-2; D is possibly TRBD1 (6 bases). The CDR3 consists of 16 residues. Trimming removed 6 bases from V and 6 bases from J, with 20 bases in between. Germline V gene data show CDR1 as MNHNY and CDR2 as SVGAGI (reference sequence). CDR3 amino acids: CASSPAGTNFAGELFY. As DNA, the CDR3 is TGTGCCAGCAGCCCCGCCGGGACAAACTTTGCCGGGGAGCTGTTTTAT.

Many counts were recorded for this clonotype. The CDR3 is CASSYSLAADTQYF. The CDR3 DNA reads TGTGCCAGCAGTTATAGTCTAGCTGCAGATACGCAGTATTTT. The chain links TRBV6-5 to TRBJ2-3, with D maybe TRBD2 (5 bases). This CDR3 comprises 14 residues. Germline lookup yields CDR1 MNHEY and CDR2 SVGAGI. V lost 3 bases and J lost 4, with 11 bases in between.

This clonotype appeared many times. The chain carries TRBV6-5 and TRBJ2-5; possible D gene TRBD1, 6 bases. The CDR3 has 14 amino acids. Germline V lookup: CDR1 MNHEY, CDR2 SVGAGI. Deletions cut 6 bases from V and 1 base from J, with 12 bases between. CDR3 nucleotides: TGTGCCAGCAGGGCAACAGGGAGCCAAGAGACCCAGTACTTC. It encodes CASRATGSQETQYF.

This clonotype came up many times. The gene calls are TRBV7-2 and TRBJ2-5, with D possibly matching TRBD2 (6 bases). This CDR3 comprises 13 residues. V lost 5 bases, J lost 5 bases, and 12 bases lay in between. Germline assignment: CDR1 SGHTA and CDR2 FQGNSA. CDR3 nucleotide sequence: TGTGCCAGCAGCCGAGGGAGGTCGGAGACCCAGTACTTC. Translation gives CASSRGRSETQYF.

About this clonotype itself: Just one base apart from a much larger clone, this may be a read error. This sequence joins TRBV11-2 and TRBJ2-7; 10 nucleotides align to TRBD1. Unmatched junction bases numbered 6, after V lost 5 bases and J lost 5 bases. The CDR3 is 14 amino acids. CDR1 and CDR2 (germline): SGHAT, FQNNGV. The CDR3, as DNA: TGTGCCAGCAGCACCGGGACAGGGGCCCACGAGCAGTACTTC. It is translated as CASSTGTGAHEQYF.

In this sample, this clonotype turned up many times. This sequence joins TRBV20-1 and TRBJ2-3; the D gene is possibly TRBD1 (6 bases). Germline V lookup: CDR1 DFQATT, CDR2 SNEGSKA (reference sequence). The CDR3 has 13 residues. V lost 1 base and J lost 2, with 7 bases in between. CDR3 bases: TGCAGTGCTAGAGGGACAGACACAGATACGCAGTATTTT. This gives the protein CSARGTDTDTQYF.

The chain combines TRBV27 with TRBJ2-3; D ambiguous. This CDR3 is built from 14 residues. In germline, CDR1 is MNHEY, CDR2 SMNVEV (reference sequence). Trimming took 7 bases from V and 0 from J, leaving 11 bases between them. The CDR3 nucleotides are TGTGCCAGCACCCCGGACGGAAGCACAGATACGCAGTATTTT. Amino acids: CASTPDGSTDTQYF.

Regarding this clonotype: A read error may explain this, as a much larger clone is one base away. The CDR3 DNA sequence: TGTGCCAGCAGCTTAAATTCCTTGGGGACCACCTGGGAGCTGTTTTTT. The encoded protein is CASSLNSLGTTWELFF. This chain links TRBV7-3 with TRBJ2-2; D may be TRBD1 or TRBD2 (5 bases each). Germline V lookup: CDR1 SGHTA, CDR2 FQGTGA. The CDR3 has 16 amino acids.

This clonotype was seen ten or more times. V gene TRBV12-3 or TRBV12-4 combines with J gene TRBJ2-1, with TRBD2 matching over 12 bases. This CDR3 is built from 15 residues. The V segment lost 3 bases and the J segment 6 bases; nucleotides outside the gene matches: 3. The CDR3 DNA is TGTGCCAGCAGTTTGGTGACTAGCGGGAGCAATGAGCAGTTCTTC. Amino acid sequence: CASSLVTSGSNEQFF.